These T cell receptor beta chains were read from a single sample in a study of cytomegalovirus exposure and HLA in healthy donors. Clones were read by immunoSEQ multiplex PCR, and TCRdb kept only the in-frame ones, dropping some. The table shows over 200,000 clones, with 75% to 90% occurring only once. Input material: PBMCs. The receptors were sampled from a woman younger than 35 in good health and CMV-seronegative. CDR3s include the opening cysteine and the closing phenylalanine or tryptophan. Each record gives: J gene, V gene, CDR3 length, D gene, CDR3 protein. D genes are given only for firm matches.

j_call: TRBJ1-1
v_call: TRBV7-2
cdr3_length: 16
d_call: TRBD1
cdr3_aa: CASSLERGQMNTEAFF

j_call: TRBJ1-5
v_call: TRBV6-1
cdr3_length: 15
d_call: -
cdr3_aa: CASRQGTWGNQPQHF

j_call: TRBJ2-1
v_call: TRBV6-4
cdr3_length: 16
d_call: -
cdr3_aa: CASSDGGGRTYNEQFF

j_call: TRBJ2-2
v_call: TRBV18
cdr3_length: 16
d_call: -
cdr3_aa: CASSPLEGAETGELFF

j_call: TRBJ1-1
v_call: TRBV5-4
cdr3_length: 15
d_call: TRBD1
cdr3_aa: CASSFIGGVGSEAFF

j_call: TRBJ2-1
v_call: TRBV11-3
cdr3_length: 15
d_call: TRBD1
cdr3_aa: CASSFKQGAYNEQFF

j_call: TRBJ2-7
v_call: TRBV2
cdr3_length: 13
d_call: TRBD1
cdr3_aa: CASNLDRDYEQYF

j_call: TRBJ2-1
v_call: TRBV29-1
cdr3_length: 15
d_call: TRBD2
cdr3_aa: CSDSLAGSSYNEQFF

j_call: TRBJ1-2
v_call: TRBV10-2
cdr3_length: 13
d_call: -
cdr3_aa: CASTSSKNYGYTF

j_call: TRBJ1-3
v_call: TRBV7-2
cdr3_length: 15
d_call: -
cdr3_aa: CASSLGGQVGNTIYF

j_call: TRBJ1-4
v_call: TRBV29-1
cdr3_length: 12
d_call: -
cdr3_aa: CSASLGDEKLFF

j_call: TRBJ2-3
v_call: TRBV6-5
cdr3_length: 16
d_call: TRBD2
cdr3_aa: CASSSGLAGGTDTQYF

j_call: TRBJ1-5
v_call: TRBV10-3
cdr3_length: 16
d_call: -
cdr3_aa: CAISESEGEVNQPQHF

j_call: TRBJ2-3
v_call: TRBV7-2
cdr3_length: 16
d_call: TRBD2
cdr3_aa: CASSLVVAGSTDTQYF

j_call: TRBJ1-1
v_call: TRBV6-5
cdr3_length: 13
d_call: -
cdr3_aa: CASNLRENTEAFF

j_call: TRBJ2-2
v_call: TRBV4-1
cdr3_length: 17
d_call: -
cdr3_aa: CASSQVRAGFWTGELFF

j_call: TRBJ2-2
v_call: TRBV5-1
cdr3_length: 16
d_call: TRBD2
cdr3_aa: CASILDGLAGPGELFF

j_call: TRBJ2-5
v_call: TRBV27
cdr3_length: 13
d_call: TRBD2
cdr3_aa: CASKTSGSWEQYF

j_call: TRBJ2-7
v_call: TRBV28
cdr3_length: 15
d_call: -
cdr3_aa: CASSLYPGSSYEQYF

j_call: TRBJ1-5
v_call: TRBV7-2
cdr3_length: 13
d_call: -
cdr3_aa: CASSLQGNQPQHF

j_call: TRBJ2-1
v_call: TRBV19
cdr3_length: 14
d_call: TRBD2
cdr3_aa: CASSYGGAYNEQFF

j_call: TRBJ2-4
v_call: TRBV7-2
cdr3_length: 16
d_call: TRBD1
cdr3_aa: CASSRSGTVSKNIQYF

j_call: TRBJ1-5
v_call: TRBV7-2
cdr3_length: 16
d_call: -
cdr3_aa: CASSLSGAETNQPQHF

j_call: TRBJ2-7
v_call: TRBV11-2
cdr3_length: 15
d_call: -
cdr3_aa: CASSLGTLTSYEQYF

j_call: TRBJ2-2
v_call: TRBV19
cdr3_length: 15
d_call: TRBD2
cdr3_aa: CASSYLGTRAGELFF

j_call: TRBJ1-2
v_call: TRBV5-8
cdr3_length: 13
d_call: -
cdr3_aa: CASSPDYNYGYTF

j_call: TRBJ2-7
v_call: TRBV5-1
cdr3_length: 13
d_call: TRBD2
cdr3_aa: CASSLTTSLEQYF

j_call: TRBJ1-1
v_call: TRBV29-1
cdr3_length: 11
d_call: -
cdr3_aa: CSVPFGTEAFF

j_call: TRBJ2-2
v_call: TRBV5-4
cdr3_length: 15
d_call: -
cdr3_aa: CASSPRGGNTGELFF

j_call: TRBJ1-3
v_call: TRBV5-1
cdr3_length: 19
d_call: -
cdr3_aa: CASRFSADSRTLSGNTIYF

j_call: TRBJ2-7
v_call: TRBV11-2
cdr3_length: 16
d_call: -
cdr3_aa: CASSLDLWQATYEQYF

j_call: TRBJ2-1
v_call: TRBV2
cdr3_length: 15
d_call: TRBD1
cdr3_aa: CASSRPGQGYNEQFF

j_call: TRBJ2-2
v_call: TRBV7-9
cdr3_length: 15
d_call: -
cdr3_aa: CASSTRQGGTGELFF

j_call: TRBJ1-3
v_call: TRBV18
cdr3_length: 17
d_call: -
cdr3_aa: CASSPIVDRASGNTIYF

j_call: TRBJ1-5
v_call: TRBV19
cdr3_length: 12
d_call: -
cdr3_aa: CASSGSDQPQHF

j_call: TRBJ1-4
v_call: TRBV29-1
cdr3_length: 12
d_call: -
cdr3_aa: CSVEGLNEKLFF

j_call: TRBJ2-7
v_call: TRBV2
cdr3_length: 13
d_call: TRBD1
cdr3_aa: CASRDTGAYEQYF

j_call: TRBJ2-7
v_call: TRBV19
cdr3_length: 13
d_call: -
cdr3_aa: CASSDTDAYEQYF

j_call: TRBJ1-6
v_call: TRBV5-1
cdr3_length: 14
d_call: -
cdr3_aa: CASSLVAGNSPLHF

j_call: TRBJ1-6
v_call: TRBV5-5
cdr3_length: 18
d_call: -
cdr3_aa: CASSPPDILYLYNSPLHF

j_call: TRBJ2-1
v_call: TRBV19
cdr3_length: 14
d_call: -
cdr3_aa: CASSIEPRYNEQFF

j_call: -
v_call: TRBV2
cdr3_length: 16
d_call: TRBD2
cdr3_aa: CASAQKGLAGSYEQYF

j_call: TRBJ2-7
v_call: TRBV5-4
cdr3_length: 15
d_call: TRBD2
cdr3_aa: CASSERTSGVYEQYF

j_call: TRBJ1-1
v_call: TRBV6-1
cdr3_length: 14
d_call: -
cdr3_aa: CASSEEGVNTEAFF

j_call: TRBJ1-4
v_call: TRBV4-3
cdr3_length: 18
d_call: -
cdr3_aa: CASSGEGGRSLENEKLFF

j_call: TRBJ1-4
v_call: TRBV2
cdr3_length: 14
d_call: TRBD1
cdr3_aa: CASSPETGHEKLFF

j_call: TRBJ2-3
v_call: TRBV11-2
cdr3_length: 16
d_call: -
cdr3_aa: CASSLSGGLVADTQYF

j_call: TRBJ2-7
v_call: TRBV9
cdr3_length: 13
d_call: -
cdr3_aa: CASSGDWPYEQYF

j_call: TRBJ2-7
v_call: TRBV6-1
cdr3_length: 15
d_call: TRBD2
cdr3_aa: CASSEFRTSVGEQYF

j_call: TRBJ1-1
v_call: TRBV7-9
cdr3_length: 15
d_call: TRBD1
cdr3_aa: CASSVRQGGNTEAFF

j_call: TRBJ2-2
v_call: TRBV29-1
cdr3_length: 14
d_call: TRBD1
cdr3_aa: CSVATGANTGELFF

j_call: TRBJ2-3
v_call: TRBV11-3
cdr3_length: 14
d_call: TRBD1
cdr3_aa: CASSGTGRTDTQYF

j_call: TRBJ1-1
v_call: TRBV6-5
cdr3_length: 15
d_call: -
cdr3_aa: CASSYSGRRNTEAFF

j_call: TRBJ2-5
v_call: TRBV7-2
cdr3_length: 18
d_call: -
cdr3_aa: CASSLAPLGRGGQETQYF

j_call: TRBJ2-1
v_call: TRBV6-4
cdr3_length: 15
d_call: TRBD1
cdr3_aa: CASSDRVGVSDEQFF

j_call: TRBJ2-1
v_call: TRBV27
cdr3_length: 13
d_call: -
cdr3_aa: CASSFLSYNEQFF

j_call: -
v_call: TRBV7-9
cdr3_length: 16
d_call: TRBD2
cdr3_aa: CASSAPGLAGTYEQYF

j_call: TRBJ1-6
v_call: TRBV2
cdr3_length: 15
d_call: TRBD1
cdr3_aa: CASSEARDRISPLHF

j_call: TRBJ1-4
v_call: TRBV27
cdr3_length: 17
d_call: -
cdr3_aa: CASSLNVLLATNEKLFF